The 7 T cell receptor beta chains given below trace back to one sample, sequenced in a study of blood T cell repertoires in COVID-19. Clones were sequenced by immunoSEQ multiplex PCR, and TCRdb holds only the in-frame ones, with some missing. Of some 210,000 clones in the sample, around 90% are singletons; the top ten hold 0.65% to 0.85%. Sequenced: peripheral blood. These receptors all come from a man in his fifties or sixties with COVID-19, enrolled during active disease.

The sample holds a few counts of this clone. The chain employs TRBV27 and TRBJ2-1; D not certain. Germline lookup yields CDR1 MNHEY and CDR2 SMNVEV (reference sequence). The CDR3 extends over 13 amino acids. V lost 3 bases and J 0 bases, leaving 3 bases between the germline ends. Here the CDR3 DNA reads TGTGCCAGCAGTTTTAGCTCCTACAATGAGCAGTTCTTC. It encodes CASSFSSYNEQFF.

The chain couples TRBV3-1 (or the pseudogene TRBV3-2) to TRBJ2-2; TRBD2 agrees at 7 bases. CDR3 length: 16 residues. With V trimmed by 4 bases and J by 1 base, 6 bases remained unmatched. Germline CDR1 and CDR2: LGHDT and YNNKEL (reference sequence). The CDR3 protein is CASSPRAGRNTGELFF. DNA for the CDR3: TGTGCCAGCAGCCCCCGAGCGGGAAGGAACACCGGGGAGCTGTTTTTT.

V usage is TRBV5-1 and J usage is TRBJ2-7; 9 bases map to TRBD1. CDR1 SGHRS and CDR2 YFSETQ come from the germline V gene. The CDR3 spans 16 residues. The ends lost 0 bases at V and 5 bases at J; junction bases unmatched: 9. The CDR3 DNA reads as TGCGCCAGCAGCTTGGATGGGACAGGGAATCGGGACGAGCAGTACTTC. It codes for CASSLDGTGNRDEQYF.

The chain links TRBV4-3 to TRBJ2-2, with D perhaps matching TRBD1 (5 bases). This CDR3 is built from 16 residues. V gave up 4 bases and J gave up 4 bases, with 16 bases separating them. Germline CDR1 reads LGHNA; CDR2 reads YSLEER. The CDR3 spells CASSLGQGFLTGELFF. CDR3 nucleotides: TGCGCCAGCAGCCTAGGGCAGGGATTTCTCACCGGGGAGCTGTTTTTT.

The gene calls are TRBV29-1 and TRBJ1-2; 11 positions agree with TRBD1. With V trimmed by 2 bases and J by 3 bases, 5 bases remained unmatched. The CDR3 sequence is 15 residues long. Germline CDR1 and CDR2: SQVTM and ANQGSEA. CDR3 sequence (DNA): TGCAGCGTTGAAAGGACGGGACAGGGGGACTATGGCTACACCTTC. It encodes CSVERTGQGDYGYTF.

The V call is TRBV27, the J call TRBJ1-1; the match to TRBD1 covers 12 bases. The germline V gene has CDR1 MNHEY and CDR2 SMNVEV (reference sequence). There are 15 residues in the CDR3. Unmatched junction bases numbered 7, after V lost 7 bases and J lost 4 bases. The CDR3 nucleotides are TGTGCCAGCACCCAGGGACAGGGGGCTCTCACTGAAGCTTTCTTT. It encodes CASTQGQGALTEAFF.

The V and J genes are TRBV7-8 and TRBJ2-7; a weak D match, TRBD1 (5 bases). V lost 1 base and J lost 4, with 8 bases in between. CDR3 length: 13 amino acids. CDR1 SGHVS and CDR2 FQNEAQ come from the germline V gene. The CDR3 DNA sequence: TGTGCCAGCAGCTTAGGAAGGGGATACGAGCAGTACTTC. This encodes CASSLGRGYEQYF.